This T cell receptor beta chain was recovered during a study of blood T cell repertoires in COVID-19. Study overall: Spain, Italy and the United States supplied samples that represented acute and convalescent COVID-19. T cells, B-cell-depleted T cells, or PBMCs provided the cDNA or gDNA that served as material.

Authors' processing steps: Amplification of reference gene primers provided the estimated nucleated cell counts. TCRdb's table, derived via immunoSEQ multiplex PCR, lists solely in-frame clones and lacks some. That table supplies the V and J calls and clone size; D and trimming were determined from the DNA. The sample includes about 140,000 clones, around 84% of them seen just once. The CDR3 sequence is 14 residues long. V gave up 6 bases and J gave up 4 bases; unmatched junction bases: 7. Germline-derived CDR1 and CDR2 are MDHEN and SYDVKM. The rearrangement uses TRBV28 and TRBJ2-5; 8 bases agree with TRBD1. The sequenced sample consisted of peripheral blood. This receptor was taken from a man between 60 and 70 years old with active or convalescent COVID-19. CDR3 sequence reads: CASSRGQGPETQYF. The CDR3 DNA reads TGTGCCAGCAGCCGCGGACAGGGCCCAGAGACCCAGTACTTC. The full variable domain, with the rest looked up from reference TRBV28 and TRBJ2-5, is DVKVTQSSRYLVKRTGEKVFLECVQDMDHENMFWYRQDPGLGLRLIYFSYDVKMKEKGDIPEGYSVSREKKERFSLILESASTNQTSMYLCASSRGQGPETQYFGPGTRLLVL.